This paragraph reports one T cell receptor (beta chain). No cognate antigen has been identified for it. No much larger clone exists at a distance of one base, and base qualities are not known. Receptor libraries were prepared by PCR. For sequencing, an Illumina HiSeq 2500 was employed. To normalize quantification of the TCRbeta repertoire, the TCR libraries were built with molecular barcoding that relied on unique molecular identifiers. TCRdb cleaned the public reads at Q25 with fastp, built clones with MiXCR and kept in-frame beta chains. All rows with the same CDR3 protein become a single entry with the most common DNA and genes. A total of about 360,000 distinct CDR3 sequences appear in this sample, about an eighth of them only once. The ten largest clonotypes hold 4% to 5.5% of the sample. This sample is part of a study of T-cell reconstitution after alpha-beta-depleted transplantation in children (dated by TCRdb to about 2016). Study-level background: T-cell immune reconstitution after TCRalphabeta/CD19-depleted allogeneic hematopoietic cell transplantation in children was quantitatively tracked in the study by means of TCR repertoire profiling.

A distance of 14 bases separates the germline ends of V and J, which lose 3 bases and 7 bases respectively. The CDR1 and CDR2 encoded by the germline V gene are SGHRS and YFSETQ. The CDR3 has 14 amino acids, counting the end cysteine and phenylalanine. Just CDR3 DNA is preserved here, 42 bases in frame from base 1. This clonotype was sampled from a human donor who donated a stem cell graft to a child with Fanconi anemia. Here the chain combines TRBV5-1 and TRBJ2-1, with TRBD1 perhaps the D gene, on 6 matching bases. Specimen: PBMCs, collected from the stem cell graft. For the CDR3, the sequence is CASSSAQGWNEQFF. The nucleotides read TGCGCCAGCAGCTCGGCCCAGGGGTGGAATGAGCAGTTCTTC.